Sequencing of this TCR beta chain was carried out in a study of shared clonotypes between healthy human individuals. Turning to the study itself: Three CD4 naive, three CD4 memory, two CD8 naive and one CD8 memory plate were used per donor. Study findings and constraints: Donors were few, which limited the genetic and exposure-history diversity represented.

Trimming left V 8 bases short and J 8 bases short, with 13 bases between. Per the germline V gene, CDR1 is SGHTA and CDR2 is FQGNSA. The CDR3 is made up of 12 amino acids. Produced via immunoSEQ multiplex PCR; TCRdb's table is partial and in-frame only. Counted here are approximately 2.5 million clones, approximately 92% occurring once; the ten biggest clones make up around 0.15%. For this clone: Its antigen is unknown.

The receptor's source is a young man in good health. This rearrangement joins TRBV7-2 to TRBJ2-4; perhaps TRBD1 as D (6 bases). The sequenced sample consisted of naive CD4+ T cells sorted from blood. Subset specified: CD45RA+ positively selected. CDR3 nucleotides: TGTGCCAGCGCCGGGCCAGGGGACATTCAGTACTTC. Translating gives CASAGPGDIQYF.